The source of this T cell receptor beta chain is a study of memory B cells and T cells in multiple sclerosis. Trimming removed 3 bases at V and 4 bases at J, with 13 bases between. The CDR3 has 15 residues. Germline lookup yields CDR1 LNHDA and CDR2 SQIVND (reference sequence). Notes on this clone: Its matching antigen is unknown.

CFSE-dim autoproliferating and CFSE-high non-proliferating T cells from unstimulated culture were sequenced separately. Pooled replicate wells came from around 50 million CFSE-labeled PBMCs cultured 7 days without stimulus. Study results and caveats: Normalization was needed because clone-set size differences affected shared clonotype counts.

Some clones are missing from TCRdb's copy, which holds only in-frame ones; the method was immunoSEQ multiplex PCR. The data show 25,000 to 35,000 clones, 86% seen once. The rearrangement links TRBV19 to TRBJ1-5; D is possibly TRBD1 (6 bases). The receptor comes from a human donor with multiple sclerosis. The sample taken for sequencing was PBMCs from blood kept in culture. The DNA of the CDR3 is TGTGCCAGTAGTATGACGGACAGAGGAAATCAGCCCCAGCATTTT. Amino acids: CASSMTDRGNQPQHF.